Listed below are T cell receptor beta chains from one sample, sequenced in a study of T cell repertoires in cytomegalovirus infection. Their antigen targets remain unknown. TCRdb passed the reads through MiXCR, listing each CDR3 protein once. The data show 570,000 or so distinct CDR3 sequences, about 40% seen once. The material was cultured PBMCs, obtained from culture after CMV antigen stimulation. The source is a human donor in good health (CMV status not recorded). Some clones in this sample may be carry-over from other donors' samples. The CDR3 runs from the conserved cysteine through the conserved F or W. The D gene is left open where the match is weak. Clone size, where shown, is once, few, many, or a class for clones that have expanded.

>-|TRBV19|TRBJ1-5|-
CASKVRESQPQHF
TGTGCCAGTAAGGTGAGGGAAAGTCAGCCCCAGCATTTT
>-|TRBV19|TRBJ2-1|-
CASSIEKGTLNF
TGTGCCAGTAGTATAGAGAAGGGGACATTAAACTTC
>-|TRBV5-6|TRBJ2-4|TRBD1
CASTGQGKALAVKNIQYF
TGTGCCAGCACTGGACAGGGGAAGGCCCTAGCGGTCAAAAACATTCAGTACTTC
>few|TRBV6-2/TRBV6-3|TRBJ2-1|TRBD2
CASGTSGRYGNEQFF
TGTGCCAGCGGGACAAGCGGGAGATATGGGAATGAGCAGTTCTTC
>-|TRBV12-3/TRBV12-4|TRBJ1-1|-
CASTKTTGGNTEAFF
TGTGCCAGCACCAAAACGACAGGCGGGAACACTGAAGCTTTCTTT
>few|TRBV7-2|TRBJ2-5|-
CASSLIAPGAQEDF
TGTGCCAGCAGCTTAATCGCTCCCGGGGCGCAAGAGGACTTC
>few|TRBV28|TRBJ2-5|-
CASSPFRLSDSRETQYF
TGTGCCAGCAGTCCATTTCGTCTCAGTGACAGCAGGGAGACCCAGTACTTC
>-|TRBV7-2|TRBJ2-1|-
CASSLVWLREQFF
TGTGCCAGCAGCTTAGTATGGTTACGGGAGCAGTTCTTC
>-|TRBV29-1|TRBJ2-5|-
CSVVKLETQYF
TGCAGCGTTGTGAAGCTGGAGACCCAGTACTTC
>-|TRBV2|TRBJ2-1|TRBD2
CASSPMPLTSGISYNEQFF
TGTGCCAGCAGCCCAATGCCCCTAACTAGCGGGATTTCCTACAATGAGCAGTTCTTC
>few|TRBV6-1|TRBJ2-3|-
CASSLLATLTDTQYF
TGTGCCAGCAGCCTACTAGCCACCCTCACAGATACGCAGTATTTT
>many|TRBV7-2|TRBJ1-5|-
CASSPQRDQPQHF
TGTGCCAGCAGCCCCCAAAGAGATCAGCCCCAGCATTTT
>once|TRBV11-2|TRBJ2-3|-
CASTRSGDTQYF
TGTGCCAGCACCCGGTCTGGAGATACGCAGTATTTT
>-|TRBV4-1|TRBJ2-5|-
CASSQERGLSEETQYF
TGCGCCAGCAGCCAAGAGCGGGGCTTGAGTGAAGAGACCCAGTACTTC
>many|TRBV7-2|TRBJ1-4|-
CASSLGGGREKLFF
TGTGCCAGCAGCTTAGGCGGCGGGAGAGAAAAACTGTTTTTT
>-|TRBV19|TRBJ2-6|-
CASTDRDFYPGANVLTF
TGTGCCTCAACAGACAGGGACTTCTATCCTGGGGCCAACGTCCTGACTTTC
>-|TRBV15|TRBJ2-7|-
CATSRDRRGLYEQYF
TGTGCCACCAGCAGAGATAGGAGGGGGCTCTACGAGCAGTACTTC
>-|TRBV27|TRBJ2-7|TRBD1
CASSWDRGSEQYF
TGTGCCAGCAGTTGGGACAGGGGAAGCGAGCAGTACTTC
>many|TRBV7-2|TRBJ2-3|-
CASSLGYSADTQYF
TGTGCCAGCAGCCTTGGGTATAGCGCAGATACGCAGTATTTT
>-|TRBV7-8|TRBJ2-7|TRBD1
CASSVMGQRNEQYF
TGTGCCAGCAGCGTTATGGGACAGCGGAACGAGCAGTACTTC
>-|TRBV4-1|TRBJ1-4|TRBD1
CASSQEGQGNEKLFF
TGCGCCAGCAGCCAAGAAGGACAGGGGAATGAAAAACTGTTTTTT
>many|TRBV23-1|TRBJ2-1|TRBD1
CASSLDRGFSNEQFF
TGCGCCAGCAGCCTAGACAGGGGTTTTTCCAATGAGCAGTTCTTC
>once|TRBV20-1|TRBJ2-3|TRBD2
CSAPLAGGPGMQYF
TGCAGTGCTCCTCTAGCGGGAGGGCCAGGAATGCAGTATTTT
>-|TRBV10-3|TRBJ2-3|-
CAISERNTDTQYF
TGTGCCATCAGTGAGCGAAACACAGATACGCAGTATTTT
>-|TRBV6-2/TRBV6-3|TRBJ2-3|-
CASSYSILSLWADTQYF
TGTGCCAGCAGTTACTCGATATTGAGTCTCTGGGCAGATACGCAGTATTTT
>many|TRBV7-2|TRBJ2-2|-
CASSSSGLLNTGELFF
TGTGCCAGCAGCTCCTCAGGGCTTTTGAACACCGGGGAGCTGTTTTTT
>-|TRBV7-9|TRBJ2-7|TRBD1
CASDFDRAEQYF
TGTGCCAGCGACTTCGACAGGGCCGAGCAGTACTTC
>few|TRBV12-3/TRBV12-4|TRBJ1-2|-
CASSPRGSSGYTF
TGTGCCAGCAGCCCCAGGGGCTCCAGCGGCTACACCTTC
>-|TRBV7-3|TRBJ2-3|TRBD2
CASSPPGAGATDTQYF
TGTGCCAGCAGTCCCCCGGGAGCGGGGGCCACAGATACGCAGTATTTT
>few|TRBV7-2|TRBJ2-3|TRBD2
CASSTRTSGGALDTQYF
TGTGCCAGCAGCACTCGAACTAGCGGGGGGGCCTTGGATACGCAGTATTTT
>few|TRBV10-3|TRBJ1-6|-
CAISERATDNSPLHF
TGTGCCATCAGTGAACGCGCGACGGACAATTCACCCCTCCACTTT
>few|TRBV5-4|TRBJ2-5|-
CASSALGAGRQETQYF
TGTGCCAGCAGCGCACTTGGGGCAGGAAGGCAAGAGACCCAGTACTTC
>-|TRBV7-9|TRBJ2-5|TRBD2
CASSLEGGGFQETQYF
TGTGCCAGCAGCTTAGAAGGCGGGGGGTTCCAAGAGACCCAGTACTTC
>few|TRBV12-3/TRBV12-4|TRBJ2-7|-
CASSLPQGSYEQYF
TGTGCCAGCAGTTTGCCCCAGGGATCCTACGAGCAGTACTTC
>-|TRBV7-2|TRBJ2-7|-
CASSSRGGQASYEQYF
TGTGCCAGCAGCTCTCGGGGGGGACAGGCCTCCTACGAGCAGTACTTC
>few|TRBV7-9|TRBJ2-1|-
CASSFIAGTEHPPTHYNEQFF
TGTGCCAGCAGCTTCATAGCAGGGACGGAGCACCCTCCCACGCACTACAATGAGCAGTTCTTC
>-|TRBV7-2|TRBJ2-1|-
CASTLPTTLASTSSSYNEQFF
TGTGCCAGCACCCTTCCCACGACTTTGGCTAGCACCTCGAGCTCCTACAATGAGCAGTTCTTC
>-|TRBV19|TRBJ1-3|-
CASTPSSGNTIYF
TGTGCCAGTACCCCTAGCTCTGGAAACACCATATATTTT
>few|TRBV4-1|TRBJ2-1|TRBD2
CASSQGAASGGGNEQFF
TGCGCCAGCAGCCAAGGAGCTGCTAGCGGGGGGGGCAATGAGCAGTTCTTC
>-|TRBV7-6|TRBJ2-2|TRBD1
CASSKRQGFTGELFF
TGTGCCAGCAGCAAAAGACAGGGGTTCACCGGGGAGCTGTTTTTT
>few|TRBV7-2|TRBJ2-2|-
CASSFRAAGELFF
TGTGCCAGCAGCTTTCGCGCAGCCGGGGAGCTGTTTTTT
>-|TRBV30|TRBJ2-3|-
CAWGRTLSTDTQYF
TGTGCCTGGGGGAGGACCCTCAGCACAGATACGCAGTATTTT
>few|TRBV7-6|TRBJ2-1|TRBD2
CASSPRTSGDNEQFF
TGTGCCAGCAGCCCCCGGACTAGCGGGGACAATGAGCAGTTCTTC
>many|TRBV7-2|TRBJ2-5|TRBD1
CASSFDREETQYF
TGTGCCAGCAGTTTCGACAGGGAAGAGACCCAGTACTTC
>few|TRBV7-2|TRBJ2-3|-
CASSHPRALARDTQYF
TGTGCCAGCAGCCATCCCCGGGCTCTAGCAAGAGATACGCAGTATTTT
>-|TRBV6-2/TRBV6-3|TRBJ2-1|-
CASSAHGRLSNEQFF
TGTGCCAGCAGTGCCCATGGGAGGTTGAGCAATGAGCAGTTCTTC
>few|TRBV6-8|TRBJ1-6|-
CASSYGHGDSPLHF
TGTGCCAGCAGTTACGGTCACGGGGACTCACCCCTCCACTTT
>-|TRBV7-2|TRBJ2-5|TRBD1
CASSPGTDPQETQYF
TGTGCCAGCAGCCCTGGGACAGACCCACAAGAGACCCAGTACTTC
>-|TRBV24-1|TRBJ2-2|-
CATTAPGSGTGELFF
TGTGCCACCACGGCCCCCGGGTCCGGCACCGGGGAGCTGTTTTTT
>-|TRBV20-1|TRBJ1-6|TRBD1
CSARWGTGASPLHF
TGCAGTGCTAGATGGGGGACAGGAGCTTCACCCCTCCACTTT
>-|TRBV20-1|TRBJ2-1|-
CSANRAINEQFF
TGCAGTGCTAACAGGGCCATCAATGAGCAGTTCTTC
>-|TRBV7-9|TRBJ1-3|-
CASSLRPGHMNTIYF
TGTGCCAGCAGCTTACGGCCTGGACATATGAACACCATATATTTT
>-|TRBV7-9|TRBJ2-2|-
CASSRLPLGRGELFF
TGTGCCAGCAGCCGATTGCCTCTAGGGCGCGGGGAGCTGTTTTTT